The clone carrying this TCR beta chain has more than one count but fewer than ten. This specimen comes from a study of blood T cell repertoires in COVID-19. Study details: From the United States, Italy and Spain came samples of acute and convalescent COVID-19. The cDNA or gDNA used as material had been derived from T cells, B-cell-depleted T cells, or PBMCs.

In germline, CDR1 is SGHAT, CDR2 FQNNGV. The CDR3 extends over 14 amino acids. V was trimmed by 3 bases and J by 8 bases, leaving 13 bases between them. In the source study's methods: Reference gene primer amplification yielded estimated nucleated cell counts. Repertoires were generated with immunoSEQ multiplex PCR, while TCRdb's copy carries only in-frame clones and drops some. V and J calls plus clone size are reproduced from that table; the DNA served to infer D and trimming. The sample has over 110,000 clones, about 80% seen once. Source material: peripheral blood. The rearrangement uses TRBV11-2 and TRBJ2-2; a possible D gene is TRBD1 (6 bases). The sequence was collected from a man in his 60s with acute or convalescent COVID-19. This CDR3 is CASSFTGRVGELFF. The DNA for the CDR3 is TGTGCCAGCAGCTTTACAGGGCGGGTAGGGGAGCTGTTTTTT.